The table lists the clone carrying this T cell receptor beta chain with many counts. Its matching antigen is unknown. TCR beta CDR3 regions were amplified from RNA. When the TCR CDR3 underwent first-round RT-PCR, the HTBI primer set was used. Using its own MiXCR run on the multiplex PCR reads, TCRdb lists one record per CDR3 protein. The data hold under 450,000 distinct CDR3 sequences, with approximately 17% observed a single time. Diagnosis of hyperthyroidism was new in patients aged 18 to 65, and its duration was under 2 months. Used for diagnoses were clinical symptoms, serum thyroxine and TRAb, thyroid ultrasound and orbital computed tomography. The data belong to a study of T cells in Graves' hyperthyroidism and ophthalmopathy. Overall study context: Peripheral blood was taken when the disease was first diagnosed, before any treatment began.

Whole-study findings and limits: Most clonotypes that expanded in the thyroid above 0.001 also showed up in blood.

The receptor was isolated from a woman aged 30 to 39 with Graves' hyperthyroidism that later progressed to Graves' ophthalmopathy. Material for sequencing was blood.

CDR3 in DNA: TGCAGTGCTCGACGACTAGCGGGAGGAAGGAGCTCCTACGAGCAGTACTTC. It yields the protein CSARRLAGGRSSYEQYF. This sequence joins TRBV20-1 and TRBJ2-7, with TRBD2 matching 13 bases. This CDR3 is 17 amino acids long. Germline V gives CDR1 DFQATT, CDR2 SNEGSKA (reference sequence). V shed 5 bases and J 0 bases; nucleotides not matched to a gene: 10.